Given below is one TCR beta chain in context. Its cognate antigen is unknown. This record belongs to a study of post-analysis software for immune sequencing data. General observations from the study: Pronounced co-clustering by F measure was evident among identically batched samples. Diversity measured as normalized Chao1 was significantly lower in multiple sclerosis patients than in controls.

Prepared libraries of TCR beta cDNA carried unique molecular identifiers. Each CDR3 protein gets one entry after TCRdb re-called the PCR reads with MiXCR. The table has around 710,000 distinct CDR3 sequences, roughly 46% seen once. The receptor was isolated from a girl between 5 and 17 years old with multiple sclerosis. Source material: blood.

In nucleotides, the CDR3 is TGCAGCGTTGGCGACAGGGCCTCAGGAGGCTACACCTTC. It is translated as CSVGDRASGGYTF. This chain joins TRBV29-1 and TRBJ1-2, with 7 bases matching TRBD1. Trimming at V came to 4 bases and at J to 8 bases, leaving 10 bases not matched to a gene. The CDR3 runs 13 residues. CDR1 is SQVTM, CDR2 ANQGSEA, per germline.